This passage covers 31 T cell receptor beta chains from one sample sequenced in a study of T-cell memory formation after mild COVID-19. TCRdb redid the calling of the 5' RACE reads with MiXCR, one entry per CDR3 protein. Of 210,000 or so distinct CDR3 sequences in the sample, around 25% were seen once. Sequencing input: PBMCs or a T cell subset sorted from them (not recorded which). Receptor source: an adult woman who had mild COVID-19 (a few samples of this study predate the infection). Cell type and time point are not known.

This clonotype has more than one count but fewer than ten. CDR3 in DNA: TGTGCCAGCAGTCTGGAATATGCGGAGCAGTTCTTC. Its protein product is CASSLEYAEQFF. J is TRBJ2-1 and V is TRBV7-8; D is unclear. V lost 6 bases, J lost 10 bases, and 13 bases lay in between. CDR1 SGHVS and CDR2 FQNEAQ come from the germline V gene. The CDR3 extends over 12 amino acids.

This clonotype was seen a single time. This chain connects TRBV6-2 or TRBV6-3 to TRBJ1-5; D is perhaps TRBD1 (5 bases). Germline V gene data show CDR1 as MNHEY and CDR2 as SVGEGT. The CDR3 consists of 15 residues. Trimming took off 4 bases at V and 4 bases at J, with 14 bases between the two ends. The CDR3 region has the DNA TGTGCCAGCAGTTGGGGACTTCCGACGAATCAGCCCCAGCATTTT. It yields the protein CASSWGLPTNQPQHF.

This chain links TRBV7-9 with TRBJ2-3, with D possibly TRBD2 on 6 matching bases. Trimming shortened V by 3 bases and J by 4 bases, and 11 bases separated the two germline ends. CDR1 SEHNR and CDR2 FQNEAQ come from the germline V gene (reference sequence). CDR3 length equals 14 residues. The CDR3 DNA sequence: TGTGCCAGCAGCTTTAACGGGAGAGCAGATACGCAGTATTTT. Encoded protein: CASSFNGRADTQYF. Supplemented by reference TRBV7-9 and TRBJ2-3, the full variable domain reads DTGVSQNPRHKITKRGQNVTFRCDPISEHNRLYWYRQTLGQGPEFLTYFQNEAQLEKSRLLSDRFSAERPKGSFSTLEIQRTEQGDSAMYLCASSFNGRADTQYFGPGTRLTVL.

This chain joins TRBV7-2 and TRBJ2-1; no definite D call. This CDR3 spans 14 amino acids. V lost 4 bases and J lost 0, with 7 bases in between. Germline V lookup: CDR1 SGHTA, CDR2 FQGNSA. CDR3 in amino acids: CASSWGISYNEQFF. CDR3 nucleotide sequence: TGTGCCAGCAGCTGGGGTATCTCCTACAATGAGCAGTTCTTC.

This sequence joins TRBV4-2 and TRBJ2-3, with 10 positions matching TRBD2. The CDR3 consists of 16 residues. The V gene end was trimmed by 3 bases and the J gene end by 2 bases; junction bases not matched to a gene: 5. CDR1 is LGHNA and CDR2 is YNFKEQ in the germline V gene. The CDR3 coding sequence is TGTGCCAGCAGCCAGCTAGCGGGGGCTAACACAGATACGCAGTATTTT. Residues: CASSQLAGANTDTQYF.

V is TRBV7-2 and J is TRBJ1-4; possible D gene TRBD1, 5 bases. Germline values: CDR1 SGHTA, CDR2 FQGNSA. The CDR3 runs 15 residues. Trimming took 4 bases from V and 3 from J, leaving 12 bases between them. CDR3 residues: CASSSQGSSNEKLFF. CDR3 coding DNA: TGTGCCAGCAGCTCCCAGGGCAGTTCTAATGAAAAACTGTTTTTT.

Ten or more counts support this clonotype. The chain recombines TRBV20-1 with TRBJ1-2; no definite D call. The V and J ends lost 3 bases and 10 bases respectively, with 12 bases between them. Germline CDR1 reads DFQATT; CDR2 reads SNEGSKA (reference sequence). The CDR3 covers 11 residues. The CDR3 loop reads CSASTPADYTF. CDR3 nucleotides: TGCAGTGCTAGCACACCCGCCGACTACACCTTC.

The chain joins TRBV7-2 to TRBJ2-5; D not certain. Germline V gives CDR1 SGHTA, CDR2 FQGNSA. The CDR3 has 11 residues. V was clipped by 1 base and J by 14 bases, with 11 bases between them. CDR3 bases: TGTGCCAGCAGCTTAGACTTCAAGGTTTACTTC. Its translation: CASSLDFKVYF. Complete variable domain (other parts from reference TRBV7-2 and TRBJ2-5): GAGVSQSPSNKVTEKGKDVELRCDPISGHTALYWYRQSLGQGLEFLIYFQGNSAPDKSGLPSDRFSAERTGGSVSTLTIQRTQQEDSAVYLCASSLDFKVYFGPGTRLLVL.

This clonotype was seen only once. J is TRBJ1-2 and V is TRBV5-1, with D perhaps matching TRBD1 (5 bases). Germline-derived CDR1 and CDR2 are SGHRS and YFSETQ. The germline V and J ends were trimmed by 0 bases and 5 bases, with 17 bases remaining between them. This CDR3 contains 16 residues. The CDR3 DNA sequence: TGCGCCAGCAGCTTGGCGGGCTCCGGGACGGAATATGGCTACACCTTC. This encodes CASSLAGSGTEYGYTF.

This clonotype was observed many times. The chain is built from TRBV7-9 and TRBJ2-2; TRBD1 or TRBD2 may be the D gene (5 bases each). The V end was cut by 5 bases, the J end by 10 bases, with 11 bases between. Germline-derived CDR1 and CDR2 are SEHNR and FQNEAQ (reference sequence). The length of the CDR3 is 12 residues. CDR3 sequence: CASSEGPTELFF. The DNA for the CDR3 is TGTGCCAGCAGCGAGGGGCCAACGGAGCTGTTTTTT.

V is TRBV5-1 and J is TRBJ2-1; the D gene is possibly TRBD2 (6 bases). CDR3 length: 15 amino acids. V lost 0 bases to trimming and J lost 3 bases, with 10 bases between them. The germline gives CDR1 SGHRS, CDR2 YFSETQ. The CDR3 coding sequence is TGCGCCAGCAGCTTGGCCAGCGGGTTCTACAATGAGCAGTTCTTC. It yields the protein CASSLASGFYNEQFF.

The genes are TRBV29-1 and TRBJ2-7; 7 nucleotides line up with TRBD1. In germline, CDR1 is SQVTM, CDR2 ANQGSEA. This CDR3 contains 12 residues. The ends lost 4 bases at V and 3 bases at J; junction bases unmatched: 3. The CDR3 nucleotides are TGCAGCGTTGGTCAGGGGGACTACGAGCAGTACTTC. Its protein product is CSVGQGDYEQYF.

The J gene is TRBJ2-3, the V gene TRBV3-1; 7 bases align to TRBD2. Germline CDR1 LGHDT, CDR2 YNNKEL (reference sequence). This CDR3 comprises 16 residues. Trimming removed 0 bases from V and 3 bases from J; junction bases left unmatched: 6. The CDR3 region is CASSQDRGDRTDTQYF. CDR3 nucleotide sequence: TGTGCCAGCAGCCAAGATCGGGGGGATCGGACAGATACGCAGTATTTT.

This clonotype was detected only a few times. The chain uses TRBV6-2 or TRBV6-3 and TRBJ2-7; a possible D gene is TRBD2 (6 bases). Between the trimmed V and J ends, which lost 0 bases and 3 bases, there was a span of 15 bases. CDR1 is MNHEY and CDR2 is SVGEGT in the germline V gene. The CDR3 length is 16 residues. The CDR3 DNA sequence: TGTGCCAGCAGTTACTCCCGCGGGACCCGGAGCTACGAGCAGTACTTC. Amino acids: CASSYSRGTRSYEQYF.

V gene TRBV12-3 or TRBV12-4 combines with J gene TRBJ1-5, with D maybe TRBD1 (6 bases). This CDR3 is 14 amino acids long. V dropped 7 bases and J dropped 4 bases, with 14 bases sitting between them. The CDR3 region has the DNA TGTGCCAGCACCCATCGGACAGCAAATCAGCCCCAGCATTTT. It is translated as CASTHRTANQPQHF.

The gene calls are TRBV30 and TRBJ2-3, with D perhaps TRBD2 (6 bases). V shed 4 bases and J shed 1 base, with 12 bases lying between them. This CDR3 has 14 amino acids. The germline V gene encodes CDR1 GTSNPN and CDR2 SVGIG (reference sequence). The CDR3 spells CAWTEASGTDTQYF. The DNA for the CDR3 is TGTGCCTGGACTGAGGCTAGCGGCACAGATACGCAGTATTTT.

The chain joins TRBV7-2 to TRBJ2-3; no definite D call. V lost 6 bases and J 8 bases, leaving 12 bases between the germline ends. This CDR3 comprises 12 residues. Germline V gives CDR1 SGHTA, CDR2 FQGNSA. The CDR3 nucleotides read TGTGCCAGCAGGACTGGGCCCAGTACGCAGTATTTT. It translates to CASRTGPSTQYF.

This clonotype was seen only a few times. The chain recombines TRBV21-1 with TRBJ1-5; the table assigns TRBD1, which was not confirmed against the DNA. TRBV21-1 is labeled a pseudogene. CDR3 length: 21 amino acids. Here the CDR3 DNA reads TGTGCCAGCACCTTTATTAAATTCCGGGACAGGGGTACCTATAGCAATCAGCCCCAGCATTTT. Protein product: CASTFIKFRDRGTYSNQPQHF.

Only one count was recorded for this clonotype. V is TRBV7-7 and J is TRBJ2-1; 8 nucleotides match TRBD1. V shed 4 bases, J shed 6 bases, and the junction held 5 bases outside the gene matches. CDR1 and CDR2 from the germline V gene are SSHAT and FNYEAQ (reference sequence). CDR3 size: 14 residues. The CDR3: CASSSAQGANEQFF. The CDR3 region has the DNA TGTGCCAGCAGCTCAGCGCAGGGGGCCAATGAGCAGTTCTTC.

This clonotype was observed a handful of times. The rearrangement uses TRBV24-1 and TRBJ2-7, with D perhaps assigned TRBD1 or TRBD2 (6 bases each). This CDR3 spans 15 amino acids. V lost 5 bases and J 0 bases, leaving 13 bases between the germline ends. Germline assignment: CDR1 KGHDR and CDR2 SFDVKD. DNA for the CDR3: TGTGCCACCAGTGTCGGAGGGGGTGCCTCCTACGAGCAGTACTTC. This translates into CATSVGGGASYEQYF.

This clonotype was seen a handful of times. The chain is built from TRBV5-1 and TRBJ1-2; D is perhaps TRBD1 (6 bases). The V and J ends lost 4 bases and 8 bases respectively, with 24 bases between them. The germline V gene encodes CDR1 SGHRS and CDR2 YFSETQ. The CDR3 sequence is 16 residues long. The CDR3 loop reads CASSLDRGGGSSGYTF. The DNA of the CDR3 is TGCGCCAGCAGCCTTGATCGGGGAGGGGGATCGTCGGGCTACACCTTC.

Only a few counts were recorded for this clonotype. V usage is TRBV28 and J usage is TRBJ2-7; D is tentatively TRBD1 or TRBD2 (5 bases each). CDR3 length: 15 residues. V was cut by 7 bases and J by 3 bases, with 19 bases left in between. Germline values: CDR1 MDHEN, CDR2 SYDVKM. The DNA for the CDR3 is TGTGCCAGCACACTCCACCCGGGACGGAACTACGAGCAGTACTTC. It encodes CASTLHPGRNYEQYF.

The chain uses TRBV7-9 and TRBJ2-6, with 8 bases fitting TRBD1. The germline gives CDR1 SEHNR, CDR2 FQNEAQ (reference sequence). With V trimmed by 6 bases and J by 5 bases, 9 bases remained unmatched. The CDR3 consists of 16 residues. DNA for the CDR3: TGTGCCAGCAGTCTGTGGACAGGGAGGCGGGCCAACGTCCTGACTTTC. This sequence encodes CASSLWTGRRANVLTF.

CDR3 protein: CASSLGTLASDTQYF. In DNA, the CDR3 is TGCGCCAGCAGCTTGGGGACACTAGCATCCGATACGCAGTATTTT. This chain connects TRBV5-1 to TRBJ2-3, with a possible D match to TRBD2 (6 bases). The V end was cut by 0 bases, the J end by 6 bases, with 14 bases between. Germline V lookup: CDR1 SGHRS, CDR2 YFSETQ. The CDR3 covers 15 residues.

A single count supports this clonotype. The CDR3 DNA follows: TGTGCCAGCAGCCCAGGCGGGGGGAAGGCAGATACGCAGTATTTT. Residues: CASSPGGGKADTQYF. This chain connects TRBV7-2 to TRBJ2-3; 8 nucleotides align to TRBD2. Germline V gives CDR1 SGHTA, CDR2 FQGNSA. The CDR3 runs to 15 residues. The ends lost 5 bases at V and 4 bases at J; junction bases unmatched: 8. The full variable domain, in which reference TRBV7-2 and TRBJ2-3 provide the parts outside the CDR3, is GAGVSQSPSNKVTEKGKDVELRCDPISGHTALYWYRQSLGQGLEFLIYFQGNSAPDKSGLPSDRFSAERTGGSVSTLTIQRTQQEDSAVYLCASSPGGGKADTQYFGPGTRLTVL.

V gene TRBV19 combines with J gene TRBJ2-3; TRBD1 or TRBD2 may be the D gene (7 bases each). This CDR3 comprises 13 residues. The germline gives CDR1 LNHDA, CDR2 SQIVND (reference sequence). The V and J ends lost 10 bases and 4 bases respectively, with 15 bases between them. CDR3 sequence: CATASGQADTQYF. Here the CDR3 DNA reads TGTGCCACCGCTAGCGGACAGGCAGATACGCAGTATTTT.

This clonotype came up a few times. The gene calls are TRBV20-1 and TRBJ2-7; D is perhaps TRBD1 (6 bases). The V end lost 0 bases, the J end lost 5 bases, and 17 bases lay between the germline ends. The germline gives CDR1 DFQATT, CDR2 SNEGSKA (reference sequence). The CDR3 sequence is 15 residues long. The CDR3, as DNA: TGCAGTGCTAGAGATTACCCTACAGGGTTGAACGAGCAGTACTTC. Translation gives CSARDYPTGLNEQYF.

The table lists this clonotype with a few counts. The chain is built from TRBV12-3 or TRBV12-4 and TRBJ2-1, with TRBD2 matching over 7 bases. The V segment lost 4 bases and the J segment 8 bases; nucleotides outside the gene matches: 11. The CDR3 totals 15 residues. CDR3 sequence reads: CASSSPSLADDEQFF. The CDR3 nucleotides are TGTGCCAGCAGTTCGCCAAGCCTAGCGGACGATGAGCAGTTCTTC.

This clonotype was seen many times. The chain has TRBV12-3 or TRBV12-4 and TRBJ2-3, with D tentatively TRBD1 (5 bases). The V and J ends lost 9 bases and 2 bases respectively, with 18 bases between them. The CDR3 contains 15 residues. The CDR3 sequence is CAREPRVGPTDTQYF. CDR3 DNA sequence: TGTGCCAGGGAACCCAGGGTGGGGCCCACAGATACGCAGTATTTT.

The gene calls are TRBV7-9 and TRBJ1-6; D is uncertain. Germline loops: CDR1 SEHNR, CDR2 FQNEAQ (reference sequence). Trimming pared 5 bases from V and 7 bases from J, leaving 15 bases between. This CDR3 has 15 residues. As DNA, the CDR3 is TGTGCCAGCAGCCCTCGGACGCCTGGGAATTCACCCCTCCACTTT. It is translated as CASSPRTPGNSPLHF.

Only a few counts were recorded for this clonotype. V and J are TRBV7-9 and TRBJ2-1; D is ambiguous. Between the trimmed V and J ends, which lost 5 bases and 2 bases, there was a span of 7 bases. Per the germline V gene, CDR1 is SEHNR and CDR2 is FQNEAQ (reference sequence). The CDR3 spans 13 residues. CDR3 sequence reads: CASSPRAYNEQFF. In DNA form, the CDR3 reads TGTGCCAGCAGCCCCCGGGCCTACAATGAGCAGTTCTTC.